A single T cell receptor (beta chain) is shown here with its context. This table comes from immunoSEQ multiplex PCR, and its TCRdb copy is limited to in-frame clones, with some not included. The profile shows about 70,000 clones, approximately 85% of them singletons. This CDR3 spans 14 amino acids. Germline loops: CDR1 LNHDA, CDR2 SQIVND (reference sequence). Trimming took 11 bases from V and 7 from J, leaving 21 bases between them. The data belong to a study of blood T cell repertoires in COVID-19. The clonotype was recovered from an elderly man with acute or convalescent COVID-19. This sequence joins TRBV19 and TRBJ1-3, with D possibly being TRBD1 (6 bases). The sample was peripheral blood. DNA for the CDR3: TGTGCCTCCAAAACGCAGGGGTCAAGTAACACCATATATTTT. This translates into CASKTQGSSNTIYF.